These 5 T cell receptor beta chains originate from one sample sequenced in a study of T-cell memory formation after mild COVID-19. MiXCR was run by TCRdb on the 5' RACE reads, yielding one entry per CDR3 protein. The sample holds 540,000 or so distinct CDR3 sequences, roughly 22% seen once. Sequencing was carried out using PBMCs or a T cell subset sorted from them (not recorded which). These TCRs come from an adult woman who had mild COVID-19 (a few samples of this study predate the infection). Cell type and time point are not known.

This clonotype was detected a few times. The rearrangement links TRBV27 to TRBJ2-1, with 14 bases fitting TRBD2. Germline CDR1 reads MNHEY; CDR2 reads SMNVEV (reference sequence). The CDR3 has 15 amino acids. Trimming cost V 5 bases and J 8 bases; bases outside gene matches: 5. The CDR3 nucleotides are TGTGCCAGCAGTCTTGGGACTAGCGGGAGCCATGAGCAGTTCTTC. Amino acid sequence: CASSLGTSGSHEQFF.

The CDR3 loop reads CASSLPDKGAKNIQYF. The DNA of the CDR3 is TGTGCCAGTAGTCTTCCGGATAAGGGGGCCAAAAACATTCAGTACTTC. The chain carries TRBV19 and TRBJ2-4, with D maybe TRBD1 (5 bases). The germline V and J ends were trimmed by 5 bases and 1 base, with 15 bases remaining between them. The CDR3 is 16 residues long. Germline V gives CDR1 LNHDA, CDR2 SQIVND (reference sequence).

CDR3 in amino acids: CASSLVGGSGAGELFF. The CDR3 DNA follows: TGTGCCAGCAGCTTAGTTGGTGGATCTGGGGCCGGGGAGCTGTTTTTT. The V gene is TRBV7-2, the J gene TRBJ2-2; D unclear. The CDR3 covers 16 residues. The V gene's germline CDR1 is SGHTA and CDR2 FQGNSA. Trimming shortened V by 1 base and J by 6 bases, and 15 bases separated the two germline ends.

This clonotype was counted a few times. The chain links TRBV7-9 to TRBJ1-1; 10 bases match TRBD1. Germline values: CDR1 SEHNR, CDR2 FQNEAQ (reference sequence). This CDR3 spans 17 amino acids. Trimming removed 5 bases from V and 0 bases from J; junction bases left unmatched: 9. CDR3 sequence: CASSQTKDRGLNTEAFF. In DNA, the CDR3 is TGTGCCAGCAGCCAGACTAAGGACAGGGGGTTGAACACTGAAGCTTTCTTT.

This clonotype was detected only a few times. The chain recombines TRBV12-3 or TRBV12-4 with TRBJ2-3; 14 positions agree with TRBD2. The CDR3 sequence is 16 residues long. Trimming cost V 6 bases and J 1 base; bases outside gene matches: 3. CDR3 loop: CASRSTSGGGTDTQYF. The CDR3 nucleotides read TGTGCCAGCAGGTCGACTAGCGGGGGGGGCACAGATACGCAGTATTTT.